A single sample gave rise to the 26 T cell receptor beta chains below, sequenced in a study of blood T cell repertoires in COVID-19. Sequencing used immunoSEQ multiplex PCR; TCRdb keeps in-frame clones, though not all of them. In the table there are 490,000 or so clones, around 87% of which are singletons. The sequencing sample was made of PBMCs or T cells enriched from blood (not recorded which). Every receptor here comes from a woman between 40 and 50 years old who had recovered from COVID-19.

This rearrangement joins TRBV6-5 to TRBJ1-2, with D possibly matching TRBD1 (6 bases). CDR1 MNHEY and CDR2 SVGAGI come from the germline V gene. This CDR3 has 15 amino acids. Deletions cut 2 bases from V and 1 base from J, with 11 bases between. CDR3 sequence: CASSYGQGINYGYTF. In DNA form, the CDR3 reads TGTGCCAGCAGTTACGGGCAGGGGATTAACTATGGCTACACCTTC.

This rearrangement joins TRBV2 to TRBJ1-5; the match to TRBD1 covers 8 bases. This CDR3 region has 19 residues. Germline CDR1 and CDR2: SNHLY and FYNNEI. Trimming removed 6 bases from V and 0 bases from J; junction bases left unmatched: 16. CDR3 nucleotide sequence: TGTGCCAGCAGGGCCGTCGGGGACAGGAACAGCCTTAGCAATCAGCCCCAGCATTTT. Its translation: CASRAVGDRNSLSNQPQHF.

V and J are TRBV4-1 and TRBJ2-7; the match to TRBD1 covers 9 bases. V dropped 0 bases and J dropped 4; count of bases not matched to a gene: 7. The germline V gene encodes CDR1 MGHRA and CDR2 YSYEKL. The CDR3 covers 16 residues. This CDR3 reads CASSQEGGTGFYEQYF. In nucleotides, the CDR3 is TGCGCCAGCAGCCAAGAGGGGGGGACAGGGTTTTACGAGCAGTACTTC.

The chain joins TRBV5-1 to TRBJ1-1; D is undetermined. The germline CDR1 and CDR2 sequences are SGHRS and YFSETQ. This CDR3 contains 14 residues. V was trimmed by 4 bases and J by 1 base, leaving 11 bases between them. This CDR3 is CASSVTAGNTEAFF. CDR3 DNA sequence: TGCGCCAGCAGCGTGACGGCGGGGAACACTGAAGCTTTCTTT.

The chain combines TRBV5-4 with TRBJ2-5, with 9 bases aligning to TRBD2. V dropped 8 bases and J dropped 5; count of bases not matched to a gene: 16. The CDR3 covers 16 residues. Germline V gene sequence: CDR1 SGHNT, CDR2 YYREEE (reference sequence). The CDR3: CASSSWVSGRRETQYF. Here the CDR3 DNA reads TGTGCCAGTTCGAGTTGGGTTAGCGGGAGACGGGAGACCCAGTACTTC.

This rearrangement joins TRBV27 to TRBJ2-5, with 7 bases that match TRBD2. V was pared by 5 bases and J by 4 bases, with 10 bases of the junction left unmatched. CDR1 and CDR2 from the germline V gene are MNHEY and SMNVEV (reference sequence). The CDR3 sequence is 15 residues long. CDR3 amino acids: CASSPTWGGVETQYF. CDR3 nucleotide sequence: TGTGCCAGCAGTCCAACGTGGGGAGGGGTAGAGACCCAGTACTTC.

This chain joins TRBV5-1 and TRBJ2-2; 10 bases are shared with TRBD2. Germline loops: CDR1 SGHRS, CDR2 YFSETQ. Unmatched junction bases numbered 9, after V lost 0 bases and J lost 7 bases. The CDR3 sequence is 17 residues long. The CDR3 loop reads CASSLATSGIPIGELFF. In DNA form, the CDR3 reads TGCGCCAGCAGCTTGGCCACTAGCGGGATACCCATCGGGGAGCTGTTTTTT.

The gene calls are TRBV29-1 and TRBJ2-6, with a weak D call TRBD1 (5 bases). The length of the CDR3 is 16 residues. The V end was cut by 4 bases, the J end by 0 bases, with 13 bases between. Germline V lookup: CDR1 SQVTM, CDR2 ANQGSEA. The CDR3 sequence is CSVVGAADSGANVLTF. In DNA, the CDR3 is TGCAGCGTTGTTGGGGCTGCTGACTCTGGGGCCAACGTCCTGACTTTC.

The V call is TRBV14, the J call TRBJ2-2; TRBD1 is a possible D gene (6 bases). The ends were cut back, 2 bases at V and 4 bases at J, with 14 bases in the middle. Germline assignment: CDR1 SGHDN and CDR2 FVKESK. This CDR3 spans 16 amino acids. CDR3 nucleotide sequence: TGTGCCAGCAGCCAATCTTGGGGGCAGATCACCGGGGAGCTGTTTTTT. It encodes CASSQSWGQITGELFF. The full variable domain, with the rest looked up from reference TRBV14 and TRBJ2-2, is EAGVTQFPSHSVIEKGQTVTLRCDPISGHDNLYWYRRVMGKEIKFLLHFVKESKQDESGMPNNRFLAERTGGTYSTLKVQPAELEDSGVYFCASSQSWGQITGELFFGEGSRLTVL.

The CDR3 loop reads CASSLDVAPRGEQYF. The CDR3 nucleotides read TGTGCCAGCAGCTTAGATGTCGCACCCCGAGGGGAGCAGTACTTC. V gene TRBV11-3 combines with J gene TRBJ2-7, with D tentatively TRBD2 (5 bases). The length of the CDR3 is 15 residues. The V gene's germline CDR1 is SGHNT and CDR2 YENEEA. With 0 bases removed from V and 7 bases from J, the gap between germline ends came to 16 bases.

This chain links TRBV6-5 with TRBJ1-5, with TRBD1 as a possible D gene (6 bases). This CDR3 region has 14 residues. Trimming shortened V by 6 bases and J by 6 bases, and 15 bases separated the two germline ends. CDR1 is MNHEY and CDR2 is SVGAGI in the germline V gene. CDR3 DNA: TGTGCCAGCAGCGTTGGATCAGGGGTTCAGCCCCAGCATTTT. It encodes CASSVGSGVQPQHF.

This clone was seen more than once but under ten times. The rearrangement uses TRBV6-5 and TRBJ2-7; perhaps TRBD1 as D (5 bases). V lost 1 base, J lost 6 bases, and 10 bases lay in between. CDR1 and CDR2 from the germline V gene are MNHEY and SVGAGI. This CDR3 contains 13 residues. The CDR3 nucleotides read TGTGCCAGCAGTTACTTCACAGGAGCCGAGCAGTACTTC. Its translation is CASSYFTGAEQYF.

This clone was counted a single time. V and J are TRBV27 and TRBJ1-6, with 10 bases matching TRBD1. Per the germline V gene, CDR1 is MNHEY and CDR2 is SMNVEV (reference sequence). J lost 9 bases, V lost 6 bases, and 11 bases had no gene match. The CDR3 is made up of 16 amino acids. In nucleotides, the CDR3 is TGTGCCAGCAGACGACAGGGGGCTGGGCGGTCTTCACCCCTCCACTTT. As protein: CASRRQGAGRSSPLHF.

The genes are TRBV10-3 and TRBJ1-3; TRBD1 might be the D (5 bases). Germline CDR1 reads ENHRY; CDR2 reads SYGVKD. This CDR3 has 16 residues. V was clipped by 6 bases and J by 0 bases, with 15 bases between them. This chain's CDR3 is CAISDSRGFSGNTIYF. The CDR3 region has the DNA TGTGCCATCAGCGATTCGCGGGGGTTCTCTGGAAACACCATATATTTT.

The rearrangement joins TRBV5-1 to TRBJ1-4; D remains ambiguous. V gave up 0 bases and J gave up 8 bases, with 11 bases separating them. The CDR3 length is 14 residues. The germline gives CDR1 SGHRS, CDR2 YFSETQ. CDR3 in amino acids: CASSLEGRGEKLFF. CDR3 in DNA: TGCGCCAGCAGCTTGGAGGGTCGGGGAGAAAAACTGTTTTTT.

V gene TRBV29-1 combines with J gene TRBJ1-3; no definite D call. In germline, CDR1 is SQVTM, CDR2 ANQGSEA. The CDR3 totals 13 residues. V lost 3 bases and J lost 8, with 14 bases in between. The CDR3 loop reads CSVEQRDGDTIYF. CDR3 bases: TGCAGCGTTGAGCAAAGAGACGGGGACACCATATATTTT.

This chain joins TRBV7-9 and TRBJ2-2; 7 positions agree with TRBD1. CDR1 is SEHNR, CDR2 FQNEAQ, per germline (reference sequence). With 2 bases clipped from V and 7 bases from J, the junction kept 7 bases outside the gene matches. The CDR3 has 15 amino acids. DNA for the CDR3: TGTGCCAGCAGCTTACCCAGGGGGAGCTTCGGGGAGCTGTTTTTT. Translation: CASSLPRGSFGELFF.

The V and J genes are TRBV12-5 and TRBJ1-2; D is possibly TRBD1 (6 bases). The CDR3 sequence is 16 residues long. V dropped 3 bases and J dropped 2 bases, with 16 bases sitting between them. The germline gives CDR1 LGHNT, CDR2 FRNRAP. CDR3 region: CASGFGGLGENYGYTF. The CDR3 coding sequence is TGTGCTAGTGGTTTCGGGGGGCTTGGGGAAAACTATGGCTACACCTTC. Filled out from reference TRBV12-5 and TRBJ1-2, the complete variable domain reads DARVTQTPRHKVTEMGQEVTMRCQPILGHNTVFWYRQTMMQGLELLAYFRNRAPLDDSGMPKDRFSAEMPDATLATLKIQPSEPRDSAVYFCASGFGGLGENYGYTFGSGTRLTVV.

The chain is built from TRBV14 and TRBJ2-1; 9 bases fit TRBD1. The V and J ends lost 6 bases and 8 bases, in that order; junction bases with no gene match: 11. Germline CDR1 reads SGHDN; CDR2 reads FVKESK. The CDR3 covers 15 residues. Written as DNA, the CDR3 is TGTGCCAGCAGTCGGGGAATACAGGGGGCCTATGAGCAGTTCTTC. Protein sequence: CASSRGIQGAYEQFF. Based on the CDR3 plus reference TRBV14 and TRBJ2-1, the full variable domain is EAGVTQFPSHSVIEKGQTVTLRCDPISGHDNLYWYRRVMGKEIKFLLHFVKESKQDESGMPNNRFLAERTGGTYSTLKVQPAELEDSGVYFCASSRGIQGAYEQFFGPGTRLTVL.

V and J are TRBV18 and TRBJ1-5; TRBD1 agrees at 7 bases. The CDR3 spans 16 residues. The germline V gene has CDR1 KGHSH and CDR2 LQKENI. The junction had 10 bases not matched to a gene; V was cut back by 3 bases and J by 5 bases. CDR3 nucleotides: TGTGCCAGCTCACCTTCAGGACAGGCTTACGATCAGCCCCAGCATTTT. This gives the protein CASSPSGQAYDQPQHF.

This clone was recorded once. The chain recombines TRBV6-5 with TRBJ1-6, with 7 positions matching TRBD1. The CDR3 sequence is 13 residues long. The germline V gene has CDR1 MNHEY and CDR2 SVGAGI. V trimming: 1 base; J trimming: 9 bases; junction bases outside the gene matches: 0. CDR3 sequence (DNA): TGTGCCAGCAGTTACTACAGGGGTTCACCCCTCCACTTT. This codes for CASSYYRGSPLHF.

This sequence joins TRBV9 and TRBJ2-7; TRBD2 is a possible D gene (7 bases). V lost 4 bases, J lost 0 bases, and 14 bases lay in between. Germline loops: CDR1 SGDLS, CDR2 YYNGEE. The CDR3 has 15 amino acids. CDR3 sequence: CASSPVGGGSYEQYF. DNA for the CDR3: TGTGCCAGCAGCCCGGTAGGGGGGGGCTCCTACGAGCAGTACTTC.

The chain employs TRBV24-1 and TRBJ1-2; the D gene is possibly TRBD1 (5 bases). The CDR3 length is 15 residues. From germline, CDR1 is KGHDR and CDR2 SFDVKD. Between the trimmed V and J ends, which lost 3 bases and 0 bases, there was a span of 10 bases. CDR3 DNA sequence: TGTGCCACCAGTGATGCAACAGGAGCTAACTATGGCTACACCTTC. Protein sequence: CATSDATGANYGYTF.

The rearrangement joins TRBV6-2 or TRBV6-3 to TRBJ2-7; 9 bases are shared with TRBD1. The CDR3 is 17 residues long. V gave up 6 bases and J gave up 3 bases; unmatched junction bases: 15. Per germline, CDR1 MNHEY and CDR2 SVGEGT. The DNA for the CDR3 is TGTGCCAGCAGCCTCCTTGGCGACAGGGGGGAGAACTACGAGCAGTACTTC. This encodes CASSLLGDRGENYEQYF.

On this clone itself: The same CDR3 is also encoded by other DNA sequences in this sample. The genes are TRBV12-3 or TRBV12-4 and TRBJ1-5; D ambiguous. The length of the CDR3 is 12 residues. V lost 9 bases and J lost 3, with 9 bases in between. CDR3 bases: TGTGCCAGTAGGGAGTCCAATCAGCCCCAGCATTTT. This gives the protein CASRESNQPQHF.

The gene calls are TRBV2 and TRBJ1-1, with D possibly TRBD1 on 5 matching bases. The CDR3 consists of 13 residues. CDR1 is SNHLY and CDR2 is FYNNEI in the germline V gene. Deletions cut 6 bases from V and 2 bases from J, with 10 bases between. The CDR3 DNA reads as TGTGCCAGCAGGGACACCGCTAACACTGAAGCTTTCTTT. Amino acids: CASRDTANTEAFF.